The rows below give T cell receptor beta chains drawn from one sample of a study of blood T cell repertoires in COVID-19. Clones were read by immunoSEQ multiplex PCR, and TCRdb kept only the in-frame ones, dropping some. This sample has 200,000 to 250,000 clones, with roughly 78% found just once. The sequenced sample consisted of peripheral blood. The source is a woman in her thirties or forties with acute or convalescent COVID-19. The CDR3 runs from the conserved cysteine through the conserved F or W. A D gene is named only where the DNA matches it firmly. A clone size is listed for some rows: how often the clone was seen (once, few, many), or a class if it is expanded.

TRBV10-3,TRBD1,TRBJ1-2,-,CAIRPGQANYGYTF,TGTGCCATCAGACCCGGACAGGCTAACTATGGCTACACCTTC
TRBV5-8,TRBD1,TRBJ1-5,-,CASSQDRGIGYSNQPQHF,TGTGCCAGCAGCCAGGACAGGGGTATCGGTTATAGCAATCAGCCCCAGCATTTT
TRBV5-6,TRBD1,TRBJ1-2,-,CASSATGGDRYGYTF,TGTGCCAGCAGCGCTACAGGGGGCGATCGGTATGGCTACACCTTC
TRBV10-3,-,TRBJ2-2,-,CAISESSSNTGELFF,TGTGCCATCAGTGAGTCGAGTAGTAACACCGGGGAGCTGTTTTTT
TRBV30,TRBD2,TRBJ2-1,-,CAWRTSGNGEQFF,TGTGCCTGGAGGACTAGCGGGAATGGTGAGCAGTTCTTC
TRBV5-1,-,TRBJ1-2,-,CASSRGSGNYGYTF,TGCGCCAGCAGCCGAGGTTCGGGTAACTATGGCTACACCTTC
TRBV7-9,TRBD1,TRBJ1-2,-,CASSLGTGQGYTF,TGTGCCAGCAGCTTGGGGACAGGGCAAGGCTACACCTTC
TRBV7-9,TRBD2,TRBJ2-1,once,CASSDRGLAEYNEQFF,TGTGCCAGCAGCGACCGGGGACTAGCGGAATACAATGAGCAGTTCTTC
TRBV5-6,TRBD2,TRBJ2-1,-,CASSPSGLGNNEQFF,TGTGCCAGCAGCCCTTCTGGACTAGGGAACAATGAGCAGTTCTTC
TRBV7-2,-,TRBJ2-1,-,CASTPTETVYNEQFF,TGTGCCAGCACCCCGACCGAGACAGTCTACAATGAGCAGTTCTTC
TRBV12-5,-,TRBJ1-1,few,CASGLQVTEAFF,TGTGCTAGTGGTTTACAGGTTACTGAAGCTTTCTTT
TRBV27,-,TRBJ2-7,few,CASSFRGFEQYF,TGTGCCAGCAGTTTCCGGGGGTTCGAGCAGTACTTC
TRBV9,-,TRBJ1-4,-,CASSPLDRRNEKLFF,TGTGCCAGCAGCCCGCTGGACAGACGAAATGAAAAACTGTTTTTT
TRBV27,-,TRBJ1-5,once,CASSHRDFADSNQPQHF,TGTGCCAGCAGTCACCGGGATTTTGCCGATAGCAATCAGCCCCAGCATTTT
TRBV2,-,TRBJ1-4,-,CASSLRQIPTNEKLFF,TGTGCCAGCAGTTTACGACAGATTCCAACTAATGAAAAACTGTTTTTT
TRBV6-2/TRBV6-3,TRBD1,TRBJ1-2,-,CASSGDRGYGYTF,TGTGCCAGCAGTGGGGACAGGGGGTATGGCTACACCTTC
TRBV6-5,TRBD2,TRBJ2-2,-,CASSLAGAGELFF,TGTGCCAGCAGCTTAGCGGGAGCCGGGGAGCTGTTTTTT
TRBV4-3,-,TRBJ2-1,-,CASSQGHYNEQFF,TGCGCCAGCAGCCAGGGACACTACAATGAGCAGTTCTTC
TRBV5-1,-,TRBJ2-7,-,CASSYDSDYEQYF,TGCGCCAGCAGCTACGACAGCGACTACGAGCAGTACTTC
TRBV7-8,-,TRBJ2-1,-,CASSLAGSGSSYNEQFF,TGTGCCAGCAGCTTAGCGGGGTCCGGGAGCTCCTACAATGAGCAGTTCTTC
TRBV18,-,TRBJ1-4,-,CASSPRARSPFATNEKLFF,TGTGCCAGCTCACCGAGGGCCAGGTCTCCATTTGCAACTAATGAAAAACTGTTTTTT
TRBV5-6,-,TRBJ2-1,few,CASCLGLSNEQFF,TGTGCCAGCTGCCTGGGGCTCTCCAATGAGCAGTTCTTC
TRBV3-1/TRBV3-2,-,TRBJ1-5,-,CASSQMQGANQPQHF,TGTGCCAGCAGCCAAATGCAGGGCGCTAATCAGCCCCAGCATTTT
TRBV7-8,TRBD1,TRBJ1-4,-,CASSSQGGLGEKLFF,TGTGCCAGCAGTTCACAGGGGGGGCTGGGTGAAAAACTGTTTTTT
TRBV3-1/TRBV3-2,TRBD2,TRBJ2-5,-,CASSRLAGRETQYF,TGTGCCAGCAGTCGACTAGCGGGACGAGAGACCCAGTACTTC
TRBV19,-,TRBJ2-1,-,CASSRDNNEQFF,TGTGCCAGTAGCCGGGACAACAATGAGCAGTTCTTC
TRBV6-1,TRBD2,TRBJ2-1,-,CASSEPGLALNEQFF,TGTGCCAGCAGTGAGCCGGGACTAGCCTTAAATGAGCAGTTCTTC
TRBV27,-,TRBJ1-2,few,CASSYTLGGNYGYTF,TGTGCCAGCAGTTATACCTTGGGGGGTAACTATGGCTACACCTTC
TRBV18,-,TRBJ1-2,-,CASSPRTTPVGYTF,TGTGCCAGCTCACCAAGAACAACCCCTGTTGGCTACACCTTC
TRBV5-1,TRBD2,TRBJ2-1,-,CASSWTSGSYEQFF,TGCGCCAGCAGCTGGACTAGCGGGAGCTATGAGCAGTTCTTC
TRBV6-5,-,TRBJ1-5,-,CASAAGIGRPQHF,TGTGCCAGCGCCGCAGGGATCGGTCGGCCCCAGCATTTT
TRBV6-5,TRBD1,TRBJ1-2,-,CASKAGGATHTF,TGTGCCAGCAAGGCAGGGGGCGCAACCCACACCTTC
TRBV29-1,TRBD1,TRBJ2-7,few,CSVEGQGAYEQYF,TGCAGCGTTGAGGGACAGGGAGCCTACGAGCAGTACTTC
TRBV14,-,TRBJ1-2,few,CASSHPGIYGYTF,TGTGCCAGCAGCCACCCAGGAATCTATGGCTACACCTTC
TRBV3-1/TRBV3-2,TRBD2,TRBJ2-1,few,CASSQAGGDNEQFF,TGTGCCAGCAGCCAAGCGGGGGGGGACAATGAGCAGTTCTTC
TRBV30,-,TRBJ1-3,few,CAWGPTGVLGGNTIYF,TGTGCCTGGGGACCGACAGGCGTCTTGGGAGGAAACACCATATATTTT